The T cell receptor beta chain under discussion was sequenced for a study of cytomegalovirus exposure and HLA in healthy donors. Study as a whole: T cells numbering around 190 million yielded 117 million unique TCR beta sequences in an earlier analysis. Study-wide points: In a later analysis, several top co-occurrence clusters appeared linked to parvovirus B19, influenza, CMV and Epstein-Barr virus. It was assumed in the presence/absence analyses that sequencing depth was roughly uniform across donors.

V lost 5 bases and J 1 base, leaving 15 bases between the germline ends. CDR1 is SGHRS and CDR2 is YFSETQ in the germline V gene. CDR3 length equals 15 residues. A remark on this clone: As yet, its antigen is unknown.

PCR employed 60 Vbeta and 13 Jbeta primers. Generated by immunoSEQ multiplex PCR, the TCRdb table keeps only in-frame clones and is missing some. The table lists some 100,000 clones, 65% to 90% of them singletons. The chain is built from TRBV5-1 and TRBJ1-1, with D unresolved. The receptor was derived from a woman aged 25 to 45 in good health and CMV-seronegative. The sequencing sample was made of PBMCs. DNA of the CDR3: TGCGCCAGCAGTGAGGCCTTCCGTCGGAACACTGAAGCTTTCTTT. As protein: CASSEAFRRNTEAFF.